This TCR beta chain was documented in a study of spatial heterogeneity in lung cancer. MiXCR was run by TCRdb on the 5' RACE reads, yielding one entry per CDR3 protein. The sample shows approximately 56,000 distinct CDR3 sequences, 6.5% to 7.5% of them seen only once. The time point was: blood at routine non-recurrence follow-up after resection. Tumor, nontumor lung or frozen PBMC supplied whole RNA, sequenced without sorting. Germline CDR1 SGHNT, CDR2 YYREEE (reference sequence). The CDR3 is made up of 16 amino acids. V was pared by 3 bases and J by 4 bases, with 19 bases between. There are many counts of this clonotype.

The chain joins TRBV5-4 to TRBJ1-1, with D tentatively TRBD1 (5 bases). The receptor's source is a female donor with early-stage non-small cell lung cancer. The input for sequencing was PBMCs, taken at follow-up. The CDR3 sequence: CASSSAGGGLGTEAFF. The DNA for the CDR3 is TGTGCCAGCAGCTCGGCGGGGGGAGGTTTGGGCACTGAAGCTTTCTTT.